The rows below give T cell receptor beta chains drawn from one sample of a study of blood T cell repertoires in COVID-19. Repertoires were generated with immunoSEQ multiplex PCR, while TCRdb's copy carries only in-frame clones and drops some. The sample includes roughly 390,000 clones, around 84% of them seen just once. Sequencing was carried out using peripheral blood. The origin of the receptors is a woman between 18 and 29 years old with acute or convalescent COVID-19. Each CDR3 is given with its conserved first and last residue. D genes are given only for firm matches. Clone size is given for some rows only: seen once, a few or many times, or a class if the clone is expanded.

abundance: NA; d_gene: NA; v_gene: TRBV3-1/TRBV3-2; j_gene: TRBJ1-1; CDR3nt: TGTGCCAGCAGCCATATAATGGCACATGAAGCTTTCTTT; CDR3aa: CASSHIMAHEAFF
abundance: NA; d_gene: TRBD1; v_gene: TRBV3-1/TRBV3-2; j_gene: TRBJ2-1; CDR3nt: TGTGCCAGCAGCCACTCAGGGGGCGAGGGGTTCTTC; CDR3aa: CASSHSGGEGFF
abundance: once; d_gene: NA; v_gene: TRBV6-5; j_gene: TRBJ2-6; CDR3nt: TGTGCCAGCATGGCTAGTGCTGGGGCCAACGTCCTGACTTTC; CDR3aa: CASMASAGANVLTF
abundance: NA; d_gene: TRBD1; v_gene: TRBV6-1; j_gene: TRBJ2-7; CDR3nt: TGTGCCAGCAGTGTAGGACAGGTCCTAATCTCCTACGAGCAGTACTTC; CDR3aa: CASSVGQVLISYEQYF
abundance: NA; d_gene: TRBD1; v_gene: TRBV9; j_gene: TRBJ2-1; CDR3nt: TGTGCCAGCAGCGAGGAATACAGGGGGCCTTTCTACAATGAGCAGTTCTTC; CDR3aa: CASSEEYRGPFYNEQFF
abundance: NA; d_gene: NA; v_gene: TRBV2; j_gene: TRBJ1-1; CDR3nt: TGTGCCAGCAGTGATGACTGGGGGCTCAGTAGCAACACTGAAGCTTTCTTT; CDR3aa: CASSDDWGLSSNTEAFF
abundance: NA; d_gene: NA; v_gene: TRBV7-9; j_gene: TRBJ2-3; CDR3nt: TGTGCCAGCAGCTTACTAAACGGGGGGCGGGGGCGCACAGATACGCAGTATTTT; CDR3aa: CASSLLNGGRGRTDTQYF
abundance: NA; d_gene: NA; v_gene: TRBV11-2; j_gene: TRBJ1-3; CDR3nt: TGTGCCAGCAGCTCCCCTAGAGGATCTGGAAACACCATATATTTT; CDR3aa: CASSSPRGSGNTIYF
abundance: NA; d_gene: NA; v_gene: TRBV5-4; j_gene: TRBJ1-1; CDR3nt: TGTGCCAGCAGCTTGGCAGGAGGAGTGAACACTGAAGCTTTCTTT; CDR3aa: CASSLAGGVNTEAFF
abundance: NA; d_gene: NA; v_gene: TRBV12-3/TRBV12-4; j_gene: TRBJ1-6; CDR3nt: TGTGCCAGCAGACTAGGGCATTCACCCCTCCACTTT; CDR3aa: CASRLGHSPLHF
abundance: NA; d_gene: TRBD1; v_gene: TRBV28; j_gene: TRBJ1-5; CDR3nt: TGTGCCAGCAGTGATGGACAGGGGGTGATTCAGCCCCAGCATTTT; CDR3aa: CASSDGQGVIQPQHF
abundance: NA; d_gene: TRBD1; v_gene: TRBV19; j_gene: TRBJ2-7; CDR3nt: TGTGCCAGTAGTATAGACAGGGACAGGAACTACGAGCAGTACTTC; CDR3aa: CASSIDRDRNYEQYF
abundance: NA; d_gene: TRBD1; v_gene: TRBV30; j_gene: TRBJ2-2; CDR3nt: TGTGCCTGGAGTGTAGGGACAGGGGTTGAGGGGGAGCTGTTTTTT; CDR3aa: CAWSVGTGVEGELFF
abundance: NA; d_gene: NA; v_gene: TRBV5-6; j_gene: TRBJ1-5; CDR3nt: TGTGCCACTTCTCAGGGAAGCAATCAGCCCCAGCATTTT; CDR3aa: CATSQGSNQPQHF
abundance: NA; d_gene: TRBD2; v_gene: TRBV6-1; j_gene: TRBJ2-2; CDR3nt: TGTGCCAGCAGTGATTCATGGCGGGAGGCCACCGGGGAGCTGTTTTTT; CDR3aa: CASSDSWREATGELFF
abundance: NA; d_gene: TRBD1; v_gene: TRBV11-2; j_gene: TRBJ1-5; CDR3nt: TGTGCCAGCAGCTTACGGGACAGGGGGCCATATAGCAATCAGCCCCAGCATTTT; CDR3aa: CASSLRDRGPYSNQPQHF
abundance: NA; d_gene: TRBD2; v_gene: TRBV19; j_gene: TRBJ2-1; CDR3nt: TGTGCCAGTCAAGGGACTAGCGGGTCCTTTAGGGGTGAGCAGTTCTTC; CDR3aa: CASQGTSGSFRGEQFF
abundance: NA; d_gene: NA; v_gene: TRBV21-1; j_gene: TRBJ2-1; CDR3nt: TGTGCCAGCGTTTTCCCTAAACTAGGACTAAACAATGAGCAGTTCTTC; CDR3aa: CASVFPKLGLNNEQFF
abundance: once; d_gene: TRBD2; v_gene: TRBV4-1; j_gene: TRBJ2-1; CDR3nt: TGCGCCAGCAGCCAAGATTGGCTGAGCGGGGGCCGGCGTGAGCAGTTCTTC; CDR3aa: CASSQDWLSGGRREQFF
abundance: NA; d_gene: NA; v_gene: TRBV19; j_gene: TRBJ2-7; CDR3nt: TGTGCCAGTAGTATAGTTGGGAGCGAGCAGTACTTC; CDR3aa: CASSIVGSEQYF
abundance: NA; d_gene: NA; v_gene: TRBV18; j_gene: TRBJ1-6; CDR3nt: TGTGCCAGCTCACCTCAGGGGAGACAGACAGATTCACCCCTCCACTTT; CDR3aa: CASSPQGRQTDSPLHF
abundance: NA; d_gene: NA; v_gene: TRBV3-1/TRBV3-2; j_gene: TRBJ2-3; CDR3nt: TGTGCCAGCAGCCAAAATGAGGATACGCAGTATTTT; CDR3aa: CASSQNEDTQYF
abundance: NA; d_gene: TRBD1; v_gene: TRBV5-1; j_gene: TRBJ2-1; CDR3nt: TGCGCCAGCAGGGGGACAGGGGATGAAGAATCCTACAATGAGCAGTTCTTC; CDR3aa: CASRGTGDEESYNEQFF
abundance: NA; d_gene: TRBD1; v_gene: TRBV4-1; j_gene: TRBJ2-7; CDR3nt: TGCGCCAGCAGCCAAGATCAGGGGGACTACGAGCAGTACTTC; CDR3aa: CASSQDQGDYEQYF
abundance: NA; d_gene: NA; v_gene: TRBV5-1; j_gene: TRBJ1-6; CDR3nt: TGCGCCAGCAGCTTTTTAGGAAGGGGAAATTCACCCCTCCACTTT; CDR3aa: CASSFLGRGNSPLHF